These 3 T cell receptor beta chains were all obtained from the same sample, sequenced in a study of persistence of HIV-infected CD4 T cells. Cells were stimulated nonspecifically with anti-CD3/anti-CD28 magnetic beads. CD4+ T cells upregulating both CD40 ligand and CD69 were sorted as responding cells. Sequencing used immunoSEQ version 4 in survey mode. TCRdb's copy holds only in-frame clones and misses some; the assay was immunoSEQ multiplex PCR. The sample shows about 51,000 clones, over 80% of them seen only once. These receptors' antigens are unknown. The material sequenced was CD4+ T cells sorted from PBMCs after 18-hour stimulation, taken from a patient who received antiretroviral therapy. These receptors all stem from an adult woman with HIV who was CMV-seropositive.

The rearrangement links TRBV7-9 to TRBJ2-2; 8 nucleotides align to TRBD1. The V segment lost 2 bases and the J segment 5 bases; nucleotides outside the gene matches: 7. Germline V gene sequence: CDR1 SEHNR, CDR2 FQNEAQ (reference sequence). The CDR3 runs 16 residues. CDR3 bases: TGTGCCAGCAGCTTATCGACAGGGGCGAGTACCGGGGAGCTGTTTTTT. This encodes CASSLSTGASTGELFF.

The chain recombines TRBV4-3 with TRBJ1-6, with no clear D. V gave up 1 base and J gave up 4 bases, with 11 bases separating them. Per germline, CDR1 LGHNA and CDR2 YSLEER. The CDR3 covers 16 residues. The CDR3 sequence: CASSQGLLIYNSPLHF. CDR3 nucleotides: TGCGCCAGCAGCCAAGGACTTCTAATATATAATTCACCCCTCCACTTT.

The chain combines TRBV2 with TRBJ2-3, with 8 nucleotides matching TRBD2. V lost 4 bases to trimming and J lost 4 bases; unmatched junction nucleotides: 7. The V gene's germline CDR1 is SNHLY and CDR2 FYNNEI. CDR3 length: 15 residues. The CDR3 protein is CASSVIGGAADTQYF. In DNA form, the CDR3 reads TGTGCCAGCAGTGTCATCGGGGGGGCCGCAGATACGCAGTATTTT.